The 24 T cell receptor beta chains listed next were all sequenced from one sample in a study of response to subunit inactivated influenza vaccine. MiXCR, run by TCRdb on the RT-PCR reads, gives a single entry per CDR3 protein. The sample lists about 780,000 distinct CDR3 sequences; less than 20% were seen once. Sequenced material: PBMCs from blood, taken 5 to 6 days after vaccination. The receptors originated from a man aged 50-60 years who received an inactivated influenza vaccine.

The table lists this clonotype with many counts. This chain links TRBV7-9 with TRBJ2-3; D ambiguous. This CDR3 comprises 15 residues. V shed 1 base and J shed 0 bases, with 8 bases lying between them. Germline V gene lookup returns CDR1 SEHNR and CDR2 FQNEAQ (reference sequence). The CDR3 loop reads CASSLVYGSTDTQYF. The CDR3 nucleotides read TGTGCCAGCAGCTTAGTTTATGGGAGCACAGATACGCAGTATTTT. Based on the CDR3 plus reference TRBV7-9 and TRBJ2-3, the full variable domain is DTGVSQNPRHKITKRGQNVTFRCDPISEHNRLYWYRQTLGQGPEFLTYFQNEAQLEKSRLLSDRFSAERPKGSFSTLEIQRTEQGDSAMYLCASSLVYGSTDTQYFGPGTRLTVL.

CDR3 region: CASTSYEQYF. CDR3 bases: TGTGCCAGCACCAGCTACGAGCAGTACTTC. This chain links TRBV7-2 with TRBJ2-7; D is unclear. The ends were cut back, 7 bases at V and 3 bases at J, with 4 bases in the middle. The length of the CDR3 is 10 residues. Germline loops: CDR1 SGHTA, CDR2 FQGNSA.

This clonotype was counted at least ten times. The J gene is TRBJ1-6, the V gene TRBV27, with TRBD1 matching over 7 bases. The V segment lost 3 bases and the J segment 5 bases; nucleotides outside the gene matches: 4. Germline V gives CDR1 MNHEY, CDR2 SMNVEV (reference sequence). CDR3 size: 15 residues. In DNA, the CDR3 is TGTGCCAGCAGTTTGGGCCAGGGGGATAATTCACCCCTCCACTTT. Amino acid sequence: CASSLGQGDNSPLHF.

This clonotype has at least ten counts. The V and J genes are TRBV5-1 and TRBJ2-2; 7 bases map to TRBD1. CDR1 is SGHRS and CDR2 is YFSETQ in the germline V gene. V was clipped by 3 bases and J by 6 bases; unmatched bases: 11. The length of the CDR3 is 16 residues. The CDR3 sequence is CASSSSDRDGAGELFF. CDR3 DNA: TGCGCCAGCAGCTCATCCGACAGGGACGGCGCCGGGGAGCTGTTTTTT. Complete variable domain (other parts from reference TRBV5-1 and TRBJ2-2): KAGVTQTPRYLIKTRGQQVTLSCSPISGHRSVSWYQQTPGQGLQFLFEYFSETQRNKGNFPGRFSGRQFSNSRSEMNVSTLELGDSALYLCASSSSDRDGAGELFFGEGSRLTVL.

The rearrangement links TRBV7-6 to TRBJ1-5; 9 bases map to TRBD1. CDR1 and CDR2 from the germline V gene are SGHVS and FNYEAQ. CDR3 length: 14 amino acids. The V segment lost 5 bases and the J segment 5 bases; nucleotides outside the gene matches: 4. CDR3 DNA: TGTGCCAGCAGCGCCGACAGGGGGGATCAGCCCCAGCATTTT. Amino acid sequence: CASSADRGDQPQHF.

This clonotype appeared a few times. The CDR3 spells CASSLGQGLSGNTIYF. Written as DNA, the CDR3 is TGTGCCAGCAGTTTAGGACAGGGTCTATCAGGAAACACCATATATTTT. J is TRBJ1-3 and V is TRBV28; 8 positions match TRBD1. Germline CDR1 MDHEN, CDR2 SYDVKM. V gave up 2 bases and J gave up 4 bases; unmatched junction bases: 7. CDR3 length equals 16 residues.

A few counts support this clonotype. V usage is TRBV7-9 and J usage is TRBJ2-1, with D possibly TRBD2 on 6 matching bases. Per germline, CDR1 SEHNR and CDR2 FQNEAQ (reference sequence). There are 16 residues in the CDR3. V was pared by 6 bases and J by 2 bases, with 17 bases between. In DNA form, the CDR3 reads TGTGCCAGCAGACCTGGGACTGCCACCACCTACAATGAGCAGTTCTTC. As protein: CASRPGTATTYNEQFF. Supplemented by reference TRBV7-9 and TRBJ2-1, the full variable domain reads DTGVSQNPRHKITKRGQNVTFRCDPISEHNRLYWYRQTLGQGPEFLTYFQNEAQLEKSRLLSDRFSAERPKGSFSTLEIQRTEQGDSAMYLCASRPGTATTYNEQFFGPGTRLTVL.

The rearrangement links TRBV27 to TRBJ2-5, with D tentatively TRBD1 (5 bases). Germline V CDR1 and CDR2: MNHEY, SMNVEV (reference sequence). The CDR3 contains 15 residues. V gave up 3 bases and J gave up 3 bases, with 14 bases separating them. CDR3 region: CASSFSGWAKETQYF. The DNA for the CDR3 is TGTGCCAGCAGTTTTTCAGGGTGGGCCAAAGAGACCCAGTACTTC.

There are a few counts of this clonotype. The V gene is TRBV13, the J gene TRBJ2-1; D assignment may be TRBD1 or TRBD2 (5 bases each). V gave up 0 bases and J gave up 3 bases, with 12 bases separating them. The CDR3 length is 16 residues. Germline assignment: CDR1 PRHDT and CDR2 FYEKMQ (reference sequence). CDR3 sequence (DNA): TGTGCCAGCAGCTTAGGTGGGGACCTCCACTACAATGAGCAGTTCTTC. It codes for CASSLGGDLHYNEQFF.

This clonotype was recorded at least ten times. The chain is built from TRBV12-3 or TRBV12-4 and TRBJ2-1; 7 positions agree with TRBD2. The CDR3 totals 16 residues. J lost 8 bases, V lost 2 bases, and 12 bases had no gene match. Here the CDR3 reads CASSLIRAGVLDEQFF. The CDR3 nucleotides are TGTGCCAGCAGTTTAATCCGGGCGGGAGTCTTGGATGAGCAGTTCTTC.

Concerning this clonotype: The junction differs from germline at one of its ends, possibly a read error. CDR3 sequence (DNA): TGTGCCAGCGGCCAAGCAGGAGGGCGCGGTCGATCCTACAATGAGCAGTTCTTC. Encoded protein: CASGQAGGRGRSYNEQFF. The chain links TRBV4-2 to TRBJ2-1, with D perhaps TRBD2 (6 bases). The CDR3 is 18 residues long. Germline CDR1 is LGHNA and CDR2 is YNFKEQ.

The sample holds a few counts of this clonotype. The CDR3 sequence: CASSLDRHEQYF. As DNA, the CDR3 is TGTGCCAGCAGCTTAGACAGGCACGAGCAGTACTTC. The rearrangement uses TRBV7-2 and TRBJ2-7; D is perhaps TRBD1 (5 bases). V was clipped by 1 base and J by 5 bases, with 6 bases between them. The CDR3 length is 12 residues. Germline loops: CDR1 SGHTA, CDR2 FQGNSA.

The table lists this clonotype with many counts. The rearrangement joins TRBV7-3 to TRBJ2-3; 13 positions agree with TRBD2. The CDR3 sequence is 16 residues long. V dropped 2 bases and J dropped 5; count of bases not matched to a gene: 4. In germline, CDR1 is SGHTA, CDR2 FQGTGA. In DNA form, the CDR3 reads TGTGCCAGCAGCTTAGGACTAGCGGGAGTTGTAGATACGCAGTATTTT. This encodes CASSLGLAGVVDTQYF.

Remarks on this clonotype: A read error may produce the germline difference seen at one junction end. V is TRBV7-2 and J is TRBJ1-2, with D perhaps matching TRBD1 (5 bases). From germline, CDR1 is SGHTA and CDR2 FQGNSA. The CDR3 contains 12 residues. CDR3 DNA sequence: TGTGCCAGCAGCTTAATGCCTCAGGGTAGCGTTTTC. Amino acid sequence: CASSLMPQGSVF. The whole variable domain, filled in from reference TRBV7-2 and TRBJ1-2, reads GAGVSQSPSNKVTEKGKDVELRCDPISGHTALYWYRQSLGQGLEFLIYFQGNSAPDKSGLPSDRFSAERTGGSVSTLTIQRTQQEDSAVYLCASSLMPQGSVFGSGTRLTVV.

A few counts support this clonotype. V and J are TRBV10-3 and TRBJ2-3; D possibly corresponds to TRBD1 (5 bases). Germline-derived CDR1 and CDR2 are ENHRY and SYGVKD. The CDR3 contains 19 residues. V lost 7 bases, J lost 6 bases, and 32 bases lay in between. The CDR3 DNA reads as TGTGCCATCAATTGGTTAGTGATCATAGACAGTCGTTTTGGGGATACGCAGTATTTT. Amino acid sequence: CAINWLVIIDSRFGDTQYF.

This clonotype was seen ten or more times. This chain connects TRBV29-1 to TRBJ1-1; a possible D gene is TRBD1 (5 bases). The germline V and J ends were trimmed by 3 bases and 4 bases, with 12 bases remaining between them. CDR1 and CDR2 (germline): SQVTM, ANQGSEA. CDR3 length: 13 amino acids. This CDR3 is CSVDWGVGTEAFF. The CDR3 DNA reads TGCAGCGTTGATTGGGGGGTGGGCACTGAAGCTTTCTTT.

This clonotype was seen ten or more times. V gene TRBV12-3 or TRBV12-4 combines with J gene TRBJ2-5; D is unresolved. The CDR3 totals 12 residues. Trimming removed 4 bases from V and 5 bases from J, with 8 bases in between. The CDR3 region is CASSSLGETQYF. CDR3 in DNA: TGTGCCAGCAGTTCTCTCGGCGAGACCCAGTACTTC.

The chain uses TRBV20-1 and TRBJ2-7; 13 bases fit TRBD2. With 5 bases clipped from V and 7 bases from J, the junction kept 8 bases outside the gene matches. CDR1 and CDR2 from the germline V gene are DFQATT and SNEGSKA (reference sequence). The CDR3 spans 14 residues. CDR3: CSAGRLAGGEEQYF. The CDR3 DNA reads as TGCAGTGCTGGGAGACTAGCGGGAGGAGAAGAGCAGTACTTC.

Note on this clonotype: The junction does not match germline at one end; this may be a read error. The chain is built from TRBV29-1 and TRBJ1-2; 11 bases are shared with TRBD1. This CDR3 comprises 10 residues. The germline V gene encodes CDR1 SQVTM and CDR2 ANQGSEA. The CDR3 coding sequence is TGCAGCGTCGCCCAGGGACAGGGGGACTTC. Its protein is CSVAQGQGDF.

This clonotype showed up just a few times. The V and J genes are TRBV5-6 and TRBJ2-5; D is possibly TRBD2 (6 bases). Trimming shortened V by 5 bases and J by 5 bases, and 13 bases separated the two germline ends. The CDR3 runs to 13 residues. Per germline, CDR1 SGHDT and CDR2 YYEEEE. Written as DNA, the CDR3 is TGTGCCAGCAGGGGGGGTCCGGTGGAGACCCAGTACTTC. Protein product: CASRGGPVETQYF.

This clonotype was seen repeatedly, ten times or more. The rearrangement joins TRBV20-1 to TRBJ2-3; D ambiguous. Trimming pared 1 base from V and 7 bases from J, leaving 15 bases between. This CDR3 is 14 amino acids long. Germline V gene lookup returns CDR1 DFQATT and CDR2 SNEGSKA (reference sequence). CDR3 loop: CSARGSSSLYTQYF. The CDR3 DNA is TGCAGTGCTAGAGGCTCCTCGTCTTTGTATACGCAGTATTTT.

The chain employs TRBV5-6 and TRBJ2-5; TRBD1 is a possible D gene (6 bases). Germline-derived CDR1 and CDR2 are SGHDT and YYEEEE. Trimming shortened V by 4 bases and J by 1 base, and 14 bases separated the two germline ends. This CDR3 is 15 amino acids long. The CDR3 DNA reads as TGTGCCAGCAGCACCGGCAGGGGTGGCCAAGAGACCCAGTACTTC. It yields the protein CASSTGRGGQETQYF.

This clonotype was found a few times. V gene TRBV20-1 combines with J gene TRBJ2-1; TRBD2 matches at 8 bases. The CDR3 loop spans 15 amino acids. Per germline, CDR1 DFQATT and CDR2 SNEGSKA (reference sequence). V was clipped by 5 bases and J by 8 bases; unmatched bases: 14. The CDR3 bases are TGCAGTGCTCCGGACTGGACTAGCATTGAGGATGAGCAGTTCTTC. Its protein product is CSAPDWTSIEDEQFF.

The rearrangement joins TRBV25-1 to TRBJ2-5; 8 bases are shared with TRBD1. Germline trimming cut 4 bases from V and 4 bases from J; bases unmatched to any gene: 5. This CDR3 comprises 14 residues. Germline V gene sequence: CDR1 MGHDK, CDR2 SYGVNS. The DNA for the CDR3 is TGTGCCAGCAGTGGGGACAGGCTAAGAGAGACCCAGTACTTC. As protein: CASSGDRLRETQYF.